This TCR beta chain was captured by sequencing in a study of vaccination and CD4 T cells after COVID-19. About the research overall: The study enrolled six male and four female convalescents, two of whom were Hispanic. Investigators stimulated cells with overlapping spike peptides drawn from SARS-CoV-2, HCoV-NL63, HCoV-OC43 and HCoV-229E. For control cultures, the treatment was a CEFX pool, an HIV-1 Nef pool, or no peptide.

The Oncomine TCR Beta short-read assay was applied to DNA of cultured CD4+ T cells. TCRdb re-called the PCR reads through MiXCR, storing one row per CDR3 protein. The sample lists some 13,000 distinct CDR3 sequences; approximately 39% were seen once. Indicated treatment: approximately nine-day PBMC culture with coronavirus spike peptide pools or control peptides (ViraFEST assay). A note on this clonotype: Its antigen is not known.

The CDR3 covers 15 residues. V was clipped by 5 bases and J by 11 bases; unmatched bases: 14. Germline CDR1 reads MNHNS; CDR2 reads SASEGT. The origin of this receptor is a human donor who had recovered from COVID-19. J is TRBJ2-1 and V is TRBV6-1, with TRBD1 matching 8 bases. Sequenced: CD4+ T cells from blood, cultured in vitro. The CDR3 is CASSPGTGGPGKQFF. The CDR3 region has the DNA TGTGCCAGCAGTCCCGGGACAGGTGGCCCAGGGAAGCAGTTCTTC.